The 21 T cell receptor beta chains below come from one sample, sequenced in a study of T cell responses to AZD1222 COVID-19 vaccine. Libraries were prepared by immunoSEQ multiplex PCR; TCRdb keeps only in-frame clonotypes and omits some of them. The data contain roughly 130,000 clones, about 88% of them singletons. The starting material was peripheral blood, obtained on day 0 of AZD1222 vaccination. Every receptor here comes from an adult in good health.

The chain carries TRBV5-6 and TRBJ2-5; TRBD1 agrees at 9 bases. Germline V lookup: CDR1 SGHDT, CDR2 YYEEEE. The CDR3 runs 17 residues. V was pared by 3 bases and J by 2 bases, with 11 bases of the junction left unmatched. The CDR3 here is CASSSVDRGIWQETQYF. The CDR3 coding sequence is TGTGCCAGCAGCTCCGTAGACAGGGGGATATGGCAAGAGACCCAGTACTTC.

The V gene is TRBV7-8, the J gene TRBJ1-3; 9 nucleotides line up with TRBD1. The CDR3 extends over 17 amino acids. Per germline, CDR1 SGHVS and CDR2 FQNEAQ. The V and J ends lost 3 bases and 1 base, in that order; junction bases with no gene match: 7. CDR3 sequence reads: CASSFHLQGASGNTIYF. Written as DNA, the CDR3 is TGTGCCAGCAGCTTTCACTTACAGGGGGCTTCTGGAAACACCATATATTTT.

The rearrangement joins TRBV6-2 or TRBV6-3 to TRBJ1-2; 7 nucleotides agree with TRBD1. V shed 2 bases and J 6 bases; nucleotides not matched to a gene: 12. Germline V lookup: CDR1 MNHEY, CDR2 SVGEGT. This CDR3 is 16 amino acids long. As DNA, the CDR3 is TGTGCCAGCAGTTACCAAAATTTACAGGGGCGAGATGGCTACACCTTC. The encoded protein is CASSYQNLQGRDGYTF.

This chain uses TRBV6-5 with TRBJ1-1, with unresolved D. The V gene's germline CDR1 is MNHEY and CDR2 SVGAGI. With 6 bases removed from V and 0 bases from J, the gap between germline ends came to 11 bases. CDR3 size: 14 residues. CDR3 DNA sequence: TGTGCCAGCAGAGGCGAAGCGATGAACACTGAAGCTTTCTTT. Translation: CASRGEAMNTEAFF.

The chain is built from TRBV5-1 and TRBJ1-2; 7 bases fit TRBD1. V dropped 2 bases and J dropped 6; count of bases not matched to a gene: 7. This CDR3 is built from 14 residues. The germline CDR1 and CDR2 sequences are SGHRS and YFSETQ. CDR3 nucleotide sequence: TGCGCCAGCAGCTTTGGCCAGGGGGGGAATGGCTACACCTTC. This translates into CASSFGQGGNGYTF. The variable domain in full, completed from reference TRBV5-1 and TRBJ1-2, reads KAGVTQTPRYLIKTRGQQVTLSCSPISGHRSVSWYQQTPGQGLQFLFEYFSETQRNKGNFPGRFSGRQFSNSRSEMNVSTLELGDSALYLCASSFGQGGNGYTFGSGTRLTVV.

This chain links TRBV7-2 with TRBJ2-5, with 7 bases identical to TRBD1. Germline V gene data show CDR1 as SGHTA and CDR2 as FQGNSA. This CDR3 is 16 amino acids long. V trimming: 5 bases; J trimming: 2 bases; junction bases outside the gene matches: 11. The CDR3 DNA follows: TGTGCCAGCAGCCTCACCCCCCCGGGACAGCAAGAGACCCAGTACTTC. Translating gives CASSLTPPGQQETQYF.

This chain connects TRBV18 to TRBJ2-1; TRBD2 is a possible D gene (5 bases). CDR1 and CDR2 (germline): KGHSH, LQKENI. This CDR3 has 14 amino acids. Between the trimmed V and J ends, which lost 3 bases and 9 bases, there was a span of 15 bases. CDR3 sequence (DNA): TGTGCCAGCTCACCCCCTACTAGGAACGGTGAGCAGTTCTTC. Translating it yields CASSPPTRNGEQFF.

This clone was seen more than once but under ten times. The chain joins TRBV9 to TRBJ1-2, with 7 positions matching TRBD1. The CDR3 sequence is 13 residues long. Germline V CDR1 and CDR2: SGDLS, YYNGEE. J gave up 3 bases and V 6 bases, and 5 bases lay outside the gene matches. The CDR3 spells CASNRDSDYGYTF. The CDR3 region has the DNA TGTGCCAGCAACCGGGACAGTGACTATGGCTACACCTTC.

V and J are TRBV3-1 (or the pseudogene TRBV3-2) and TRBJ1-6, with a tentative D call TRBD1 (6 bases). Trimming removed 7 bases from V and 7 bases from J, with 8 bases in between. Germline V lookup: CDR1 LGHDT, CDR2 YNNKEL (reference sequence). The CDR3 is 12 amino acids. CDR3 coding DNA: TGTGCCAGCAACAGGGAAAATTCACCCCTCCACTTT. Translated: CASNRENSPLHF.

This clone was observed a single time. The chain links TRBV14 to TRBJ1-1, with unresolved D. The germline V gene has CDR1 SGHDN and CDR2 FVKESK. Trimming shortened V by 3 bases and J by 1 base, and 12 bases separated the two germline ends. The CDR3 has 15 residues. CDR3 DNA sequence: TGTGCCAGCAGCCATATAACATCGTCGAACACTGAAGCTTTCTTT. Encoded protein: CASSHITSSNTEAFF. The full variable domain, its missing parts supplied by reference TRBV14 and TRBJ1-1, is EAGVTQFPSHSVIEKGQTVTLRCDPISGHDNLYWYRRVMGKEIKFLLHFVKESKQDESGMPNNRFLAERTGGTYSTLKVQPAELEDSGVYFCASSHITSSNTEAFFGQGTRLTVV.

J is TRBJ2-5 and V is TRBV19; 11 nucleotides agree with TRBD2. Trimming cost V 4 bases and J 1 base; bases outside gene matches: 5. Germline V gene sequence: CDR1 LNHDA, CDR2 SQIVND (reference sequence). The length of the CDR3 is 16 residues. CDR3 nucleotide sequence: TGTGCCAGTAGTACGGGACTAGCGGCCCTCCAAGAGACCCAGTACTTC. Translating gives CASSTGLAALQETQYF.

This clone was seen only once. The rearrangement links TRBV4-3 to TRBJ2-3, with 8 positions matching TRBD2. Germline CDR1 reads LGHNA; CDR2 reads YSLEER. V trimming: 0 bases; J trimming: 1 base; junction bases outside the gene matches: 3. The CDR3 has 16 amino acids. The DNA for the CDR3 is TGCGCCAGCAGCCAAGATTCAGCGGGGGGCACAGATACGCAGTATTTT. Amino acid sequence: CASSQDSAGGTDTQYF.

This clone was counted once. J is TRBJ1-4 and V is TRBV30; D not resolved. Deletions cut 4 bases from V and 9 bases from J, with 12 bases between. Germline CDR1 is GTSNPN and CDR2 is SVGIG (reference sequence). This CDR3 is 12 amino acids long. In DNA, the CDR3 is TGTGCCTGGATGGGGAATAGTCAAAAACTGTTTTTT. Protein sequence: CAWMGNSQKLFF.

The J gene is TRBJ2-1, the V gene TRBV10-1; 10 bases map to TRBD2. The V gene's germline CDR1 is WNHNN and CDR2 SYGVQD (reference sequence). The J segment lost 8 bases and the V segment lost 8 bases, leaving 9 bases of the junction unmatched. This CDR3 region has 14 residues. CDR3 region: CASSSSGRIYEQFF. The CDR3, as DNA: TGCGCCAGCTCCTCTAGCGGGAGAATCTATGAGCAGTTCTTC.

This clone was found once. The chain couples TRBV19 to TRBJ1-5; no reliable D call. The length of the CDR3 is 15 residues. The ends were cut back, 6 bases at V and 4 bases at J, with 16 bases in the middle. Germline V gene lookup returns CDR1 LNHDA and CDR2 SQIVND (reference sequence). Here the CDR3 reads CASRSVGVSNQPQHF. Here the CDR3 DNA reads TGTGCCAGTAGGAGTGTAGGCGTCTCAAATCAGCCCCAGCATTTT.

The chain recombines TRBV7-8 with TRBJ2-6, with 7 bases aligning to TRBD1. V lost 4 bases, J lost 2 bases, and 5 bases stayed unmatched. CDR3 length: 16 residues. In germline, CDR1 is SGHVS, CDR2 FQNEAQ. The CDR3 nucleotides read TGTGCCAGCAGCTCTATCGACAGGGCTGGGGCCAACGTCCTGACTTTC. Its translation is CASSSIDRAGANVLTF.

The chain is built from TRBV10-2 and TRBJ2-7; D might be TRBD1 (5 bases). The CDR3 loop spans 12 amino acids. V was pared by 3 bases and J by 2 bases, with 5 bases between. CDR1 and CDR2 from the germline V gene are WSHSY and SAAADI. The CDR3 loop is CASSDRAYEQYF. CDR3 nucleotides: TGCGCCAGCAGTGACAGGGCCTACGAGCAGTACTTC.

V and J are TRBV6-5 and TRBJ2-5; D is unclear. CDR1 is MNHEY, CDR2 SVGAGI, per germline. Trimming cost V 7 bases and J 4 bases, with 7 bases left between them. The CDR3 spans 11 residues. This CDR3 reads CASKLIETQYF. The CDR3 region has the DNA TGTGCCAGCAAACTTATAGAGACCCAGTACTTC.

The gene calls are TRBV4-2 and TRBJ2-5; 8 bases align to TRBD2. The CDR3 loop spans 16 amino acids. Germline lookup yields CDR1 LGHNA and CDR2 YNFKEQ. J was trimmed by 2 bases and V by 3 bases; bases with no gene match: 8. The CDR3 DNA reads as TGTGCCAGCAGCCACGCTTGGCGGGGGGTGCAAGAGACCCAGTACTTC. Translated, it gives CASSHAWRGVQETQYF.

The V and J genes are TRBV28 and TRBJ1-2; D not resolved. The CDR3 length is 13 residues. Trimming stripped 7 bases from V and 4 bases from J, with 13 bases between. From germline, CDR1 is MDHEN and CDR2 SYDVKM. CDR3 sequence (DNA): TGTGCCAGCATTTCACTGGGTAGCTATGGCTACACCTTC. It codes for CASISLGSYGYTF.

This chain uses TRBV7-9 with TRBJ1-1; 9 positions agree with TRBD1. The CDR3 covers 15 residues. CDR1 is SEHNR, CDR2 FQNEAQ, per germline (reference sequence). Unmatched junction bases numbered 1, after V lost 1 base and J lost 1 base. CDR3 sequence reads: CASSLGGQGNTEAFF. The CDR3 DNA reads TGTGCCAGCAGCTTAGGGGGACAGGGGAACACTGAAGCTTTCTTT.